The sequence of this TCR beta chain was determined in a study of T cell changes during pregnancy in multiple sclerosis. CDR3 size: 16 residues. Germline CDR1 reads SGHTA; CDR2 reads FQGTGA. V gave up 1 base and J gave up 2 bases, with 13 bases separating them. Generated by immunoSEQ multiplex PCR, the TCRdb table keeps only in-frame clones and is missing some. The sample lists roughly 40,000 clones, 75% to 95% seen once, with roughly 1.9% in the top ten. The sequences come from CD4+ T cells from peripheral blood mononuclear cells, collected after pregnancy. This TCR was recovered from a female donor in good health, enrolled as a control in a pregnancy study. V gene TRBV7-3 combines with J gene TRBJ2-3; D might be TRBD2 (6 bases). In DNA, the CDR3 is TGTGCCAGCAGCTTAAGAGCGGGTTTCTCCACAGATACGCAGTATTTT. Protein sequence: CASSLRAGFSTDTQYF.